A selection of T cell receptor beta chains follows, all from one sample in a study of T cells in Graves' hyperthyroidism and ophthalmopathy. Using its own MiXCR run on the multiplex PCR reads, TCRdb lists one record per CDR3 protein. Of 500,000 to 800,000 distinct CDR3 sequences listed, 14% were seen once; the top ten hold about 12%. The sample was blood. The source is a woman between 50 and 59 years old with Graves' ophthalmopathy. CDR3s leave out the opening cysteine and the closing phenylalanine or tryptophan. Each record gives: V gene, J gene, CDR3 protein.

v_call: TRBV30
j_call: TRBJ2-1
cdr3_aa: AWSPGQGVYEQF

v_call: TRBV7-6
j_call: TRBJ2-2
cdr3_aa: ASSLLGLAGRTGELF

v_call: TRBV28
j_call: TRBJ2-5
cdr3_aa: ASSLSASGRGETQY

v_call: TRBV20-1
j_call: TRBJ2-1
cdr3_aa: STRAAVSYNEQF

v_call: TRBV7-9
j_call: TRBJ1-5
cdr3_aa: ASSLVGDSEYSNQPQH

v_call: TRBV15
j_call: TRBJ2-3
cdr3_aa: ATSTRLGTRGADTQY

v_call: TRBV2
j_call: TRBJ1-2
cdr3_aa: ASSSEGNYGYT

v_call: TRBV6-1
j_call: TRBJ2-1
cdr3_aa: ASSPAGALPEQF

v_call: TRBV5-1
j_call: TRBJ1-1
cdr3_aa: ASNPTGDTEAF

v_call: TRBV27
j_call: TRBJ2-7
cdr3_aa: ASSLFGSGEQY

v_call: TRBV30
j_call: TRBJ1-2
cdr3_aa: AWSGSYGYT

v_call: TRBV5-4
j_call: TRBJ1-1
cdr3_aa: ASSSPGPVNTEAF

v_call: TRBV20-1
j_call: TRBJ1-1
cdr3_aa: SARRQGGTEAF

v_call: TRBV18
j_call: TRBJ1-2
cdr3_aa: ASSSTGASNYGYT

v_call: TRBV7-3
j_call: TRBJ2-7
cdr3_aa: ASSLVAGGPMDEQY